This T cell receptor (beta chain) was recovered during a study of technical replicates of blood from several donors. This CDR3 is built from 16 residues. Germline CDR1 and CDR2: SGHVS and FQNEAQ. V was trimmed by 5 bases and J by 8 bases, leaving 21 bases between them. Profiled with immunoSEQ multiplex PCR; TCRdb holds only in-frame clones, not every one. The data show 85,000 to 95,000 clones, 90% to 96% seen once. This TCR derives from a human donor in good health. V is TRBV7-8 and J is TRBJ1-4; TRBD1 might be the D (5 bases). The source material was T cells isolated from PBMCs. CDR3 DNA: TGTGCCAGCAGCGCCAAAGGGGCGAGGGGAGGGGAAAAACTGTTTTTT. The encoded protein is CASSAKGARGGEKLFF.